Listed here are 8 T cell receptor beta chains from one sample, sequenced in a study of shared clonotypes between healthy human individuals. Sequencing was performed with immunoSEQ multiplex PCR; in TCRdb, only in-frame clones are kept and a portion is missing. The table lists 2,500,000 or so clones, over 85% of them singletons. Sequenced material: naive CD4+ T cells sorted from blood. Subset defined: CD45RA+ positively selected. Receptors originate from a man aged 18 to 35 in good health.

V is TRBV7-2 and J is TRBJ2-5, with 11 bases identical to TRBD1. The CDR3 consists of 16 residues. With V trimmed by 1 base and J by 1 base, 2 bases remained unmatched. Germline V CDR1 and CDR2: SGHTA, FQGNSA. The CDR3: CASSLVGTGGQETQYF. The DNA of the CDR3 is TGTGCCAGCAGCTTAGTAGGGACAGGGGGCCAAGAGACCCAGTACTTC.

The chain couples TRBV6-1 to TRBJ2-1, with a weak D call TRBD2 (7 bases). Deletions cut 8 bases from V and 2 bases from J, with 16 bases between. CDR3 length: 15 amino acids. The germline V gene encodes CDR1 MNHNS and CDR2 SASEGT. The CDR3: CASLLGGGPYNEQFF. DNA for the CDR3: TGTGCCAGCCTCCTAGGGGGGGGGCCCTACAATGAGCAGTTCTTC.

The CDR3, as DNA: TGTGCCAGTAGTTCTCCGGACAGGGTGTACGGCTACACCTTC. It is translated as CASSSPDRVYGYTF. J is TRBJ1-2 and V is TRBV19, with TRBD1 identical over 8 bases. The CDR3 spans 14 residues. Unmatched junction bases numbered 10, after V lost 5 bases and J lost 8 bases. CDR1 is LNHDA, CDR2 SQIVND, per germline (reference sequence).

The rearrangement joins TRBV19 to TRBJ2-1, with 10 bases matching TRBD2. Per germline, CDR1 LNHDA and CDR2 SQIVND (reference sequence). The junction had 8 bases not matched to a gene; V was cut back by 0 bases and J by 6 bases. CDR3 length: 17 amino acids. The CDR3 DNA is TGTGCCAGTAGTATAGATCCCCCGGGACTAGCGATCAATGAGCAGTTCTTC. Its protein is CASSIDPPGLAINEQFF. Variable domain in full (rest from reference TRBV19 and TRBJ2-1): DGGITQSPKYLFRKEGQNVTLSCEQNLNHDAMYWYRQDPGQGLRLIYYSQIVNDFQKGDIAEGYSVSREKKESFPLTVTSAQKNPTAFYLCASSIDPPGLAINEQFFGPGTRLTVL.

The V gene is TRBV6-4, the J gene TRBJ2-1, with TRBD2 matching over 8 bases. The germline V gene encodes CDR1 MRHNA and CDR2 SNTAGT. The junction had 14 bases not matched to a gene; V was cut back by 6 bases and J by 4 bases. The CDR3 is 17 residues long. The CDR3: CASSPPRLAMTYNEQFF. In DNA, the CDR3 is TGTGCCAGCAGCCCCCCCCGACTAGCGATGACTTACAATGAGCAGTTCTTC.

The chain carries TRBV28 and TRBJ1-2, with a weak D call TRBD1 (5 bases). The V end was cut by 6 bases, the J end by 4 bases, with 12 bases between. This CDR3 comprises 13 residues. Germline lookup yields CDR1 MDHEN and CDR2 SYDVKM. The CDR3 sequence: CASRPPTVYGYTF. The CDR3 DNA follows: TGTGCCAGCAGACCCCCGACAGTCTATGGCTACACCTTC.

V usage is TRBV6-6 and J usage is TRBJ2-1; 8 bases fit TRBD2. This CDR3 spans 15 amino acids. Germline V CDR1 and CDR2: MNHNY, SVGAGI (reference sequence). V shed 5 bases and J 2 bases; nucleotides not matched to a gene: 5. CDR3 in DNA: TGTGCCAGCAGTCACGTACTAGCGGCCTACAATGAGCAGTTCTTC. Protein: CASSHVLAAYNEQFF.

V gene TRBV14 combines with J gene TRBJ2-3; 10 bases are a match to TRBD2. Unmatched junction bases numbered 8, after V lost 4 bases and J lost 4 bases. Germline V lookup: CDR1 SGHDN, CDR2 FVKESK. The CDR3 consists of 16 residues. The CDR3 reads CASSRVSGGVSDTQYF. As DNA, the CDR3 is TGTGCCAGCAGCCGCGTGAGCGGGGGGGTATCAGATACGCAGTATTTT.